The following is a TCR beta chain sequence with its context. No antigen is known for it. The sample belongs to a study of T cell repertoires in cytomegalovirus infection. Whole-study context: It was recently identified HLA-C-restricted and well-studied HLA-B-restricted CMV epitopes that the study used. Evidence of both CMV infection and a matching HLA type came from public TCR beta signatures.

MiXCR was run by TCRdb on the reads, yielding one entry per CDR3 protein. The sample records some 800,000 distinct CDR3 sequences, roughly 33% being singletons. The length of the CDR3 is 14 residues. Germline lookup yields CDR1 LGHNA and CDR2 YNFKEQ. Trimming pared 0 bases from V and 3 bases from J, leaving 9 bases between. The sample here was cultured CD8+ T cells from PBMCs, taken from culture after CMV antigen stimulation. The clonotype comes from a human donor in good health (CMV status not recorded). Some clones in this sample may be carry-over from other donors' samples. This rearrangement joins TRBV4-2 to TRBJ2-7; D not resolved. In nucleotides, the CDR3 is TGTGCCAGCAGCCAAGATCTGGGGAACTACGAGCAGTACTTC. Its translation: CASSQDLGNYEQYF.